Listed below are T cell receptor beta chains from one sample, sequenced in a study of cytomegalovirus exposure and HLA in healthy donors. Measured with immunoSEQ multiplex PCR; TCRdb has only the in-frame clones, and not every one. Of 100,000 or so clones in the sample, more than 55% are singletons; the top ten hold 5% to 6.5%. Input material: PBMCs. These receptors originate from a woman younger than 45 in good health and CMV-seropositive. The CDR3 runs from the conserved cysteine through the conserved F or W. Fields, in order: clone size, J gene, V gene, D gene, CDR3 protein, CDR3 DNA. D genes are given only for firm matches. Not all rows give a size; the values are once, few, many and, for expanded clones, a class.

size: .
J: TRBJ1-2
V: TRBV6-5
D: TRBD1
CDR3: CASRKSTGGRYGYPF
DNA: TGTGCCAGCAGGAAGTCCACAGGGGGCCGGTATGGCTACCCCTTC

size: few
J: TRBJ2-1
V: TRBV19
D: .
CDR3: CASSIVRGEQFF
DNA: TGTGCCAGTAGTATCGTTCGGGGGGAGCAGTTCTTC

size: .
J: TRBJ1-1
V: TRBV4-2
D: .
CDR3: CASSQDEWRTEAFF
DNA: TGTGCCAGCAGCCAAGATGAGTGGAGGACTGAAGCTTTCTTT

size: .
J: TRBJ1-1
V: TRBV7-2
D: TRBD1
CDR3: CASSLGTANTEAFF
DNA: TGTGCCAGCAGCCTCGGGACAGCGAACACTGAAGCTTTCTTT

size: .
J: TRBJ1-1
V: TRBV28
D: .
CDR3: CATDGGQENTEAFF
DNA: TGTGCCACCGACGGGGGGCAGGAGAACACTGAAGCTTTCTTT

size: .
J: TRBJ2-5
V: TRBV4-2
D: TRBD2
CDR3: CASSHLSGGAGETQHF
DNA: TGTGCCAGCAGCCACCTTAGCGGGGGGGCAGGGGAGACCCAGCACTTC

size: .
J: TRBJ2-7
V: TRBV11-3
D: .
CDR3: CASSLNGRDEQYF
DNA: TGTGCCAGCAGCTTGAATGGGAGAGACGAGCAGTACTTC

size: .
J: TRBJ1-1
V: TRBV5-1
D: .
CDR3: CASSLGTSGRLEAFF
DNA: TGCGCCAGCAGCTTGGGGACATCCGGACGGCTTGAAGCTTTCTTT

size: .
J: TRBJ1-1
V: TRBV5-1
D: .
CDR3: CASTKGQPNTEAFF
DNA: TGCGCCAGCACAAAAGGACAGCCGAACACTGAAGCTTTCTTT

size: few
J: TRBJ2-1
V: TRBV4-3
D: .
CDR3: CASSQGGRIVEQFF
DNA: TGCGCCAGCAGCCAAGGTGGGCGCATCGTTGAGCAGTTCTTC

size: .
J: TRBJ1-5
V: TRBV15
D: TRBD1
CDR3: CATSTGTGYDNQPQHF
DNA: TGTGCCACCAGCACCGGGACAGGGTATGACAATCAGCCCCAGCATTTT

size: .
J: TRBJ1-2
V: TRBV2
D: TRBD1
CDR3: CASTSDRGLSGYPF
DNA: TGTGCCAGCACCTCGGACAGGGGGTTAAGTGGCTACCCCTTC

size: few
J: TRBJ1-5
V: TRBV19
D: TRBD1
CDR3: CASSIDRGDQPQHF
DNA: TGTGCCAGTAGTATTGACAGGGGGGATCAGCCCCAGCATTTT

size: few
J: TRBJ1-4
V: TRBV7-6
D: .
CDR3: CASSLGLGPRVGEKLFF
DNA: TGTGCCAGCAGCTTAGGGCTCGGCCCCCGGGTTGGCGAAAAACTGTTTTTT

size: .
J: TRBJ1-1
V: TRBV10-1
D: .
CDR3: CASSGGGMNTEAFF
DNA: TGCGCCAGCAGTGGGGGGGGAATGAACACTGAAGCTTTCTTT

size: .
J: TRBJ1-1
V: TRBV28
D: .
CDR3: CASSSPVGGGGTEAFF
DNA: TGTGCCAGCAGTTCACCAGTGGGGGGGGGTGGCACTGAAGCTTTCTTT

size: .
J: TRBJ2-7
V: TRBV25-1
D: .
CDR3: CASSATGTYEQYF
DNA: TGTGCCAGCAGTGCTACAGGTACCTACGAGCAGTACTTC

size: .
J: TRBJ2-7
V: TRBV4-2
D: .
CDR3: CASSLLGGSSYEQYF
DNA: TGTGCCAGCAGCCTTTTGGGGGGAAGCTCCTACGAGCAGTACTTC

size: .
J: TRBJ2-7
V: TRBV28
D: TRBD1
CDR3: CASRRQGAVSWEQYF
DNA: TGTGCCAGCAGGAGACAGGGGGCGGTCAGTTGGGAGCAGTACTTC

size: .
J: TRBJ2-5
V: TRBV13
D: TRBD2
CDR3: CASSSRGGLVRETQYF
DNA: TGTGCCAGCAGCTCCCGGGGGGGCCTTGTTCGAGAGACCCAGTACTTC

size: .
J: TRBJ2-3
V: TRBV10-3
D: TRBD1
CDR3: CAIRGDRVGDTQYF
DNA: TGTGCCATCAGGGGGGACAGGGTGGGAGATACGCAGTATTTT

size: .
J: TRBJ2-7
V: TRBV6-6
D: .
CDR3: CASSPDSHEQYF
DNA: TGTGCCAGCAGCCCGGACAGCCACGAGCAGTACTTC

size: .
J: TRBJ2-7
V: TRBV5-1
D: TRBD1
CDR3: CASSLGQGEYEQYF
DNA: TGCGCCAGCAGCTTGGGACAGGGGGAATACGAGCAGTACTTC

size: .
J: TRBJ1-1
V: TRBV7-6
D: .
CDR3: CASSLVAGGSTEAFF
DNA: TGTGCCAGCAGCTTAGTAGCTGGGGGGAGCACTGAAGCTTTCTTT

size: .
J: TRBJ2-2
V: TRBV29-1
D: TRBD1
CDR3: CSALQGMDTGELFF
DNA: TGCAGCGCCCTACAGGGGATGGACACCGGGGAGCTGTTTTTT

size: .
J: TRBJ2-7
V: TRBV5-1
D: .
CDR3: CASSSSLGGPDEQYF
DNA: TGCGCCAGCAGCTCGTCCCTCGGGGGGCCGGACGAGCAGTACTTC

size: .
J: TRBJ2-7
V: TRBV10-2
D: TRBD1
CDR3: CASSSLDRGTYEQYF
DNA: TGCGCCAGCAGTTCTTTGGACAGGGGAACCTACGAGCAGTACTTC

size: .
J: TRBJ1-1
V: TRBV6-5
D: TRBD1
CDR3: CASSQTLLTGGEAFF
DNA: TGTGCCAGCAGCCAAACCCTCTTGACAGGGGGAGAAGCTTTCTTT

size: .
J: TRBJ1-1
V: TRBV28
D: .
CDR3: CASTPQTGLTEAFF
DNA: TGTGCCAGCACTCCCCAGACTGGCCTCACTGAAGCTTTCTTT

size: .
J: TRBJ2-2
V: TRBV7-7
D: TRBD1
CDR3: CASSLVPGQGNTGELFF
DNA: TGTGCTAGCAGCTTAGTTCCGGGACAGGGAAACACCGGGGAGCTGTTTTTT

size: .
J: TRBJ1-4
V: TRBV7-2
D: TRBD1
CDR3: CASSSDRGHEKLFF
DNA: TGTGCCAGCAGCTCAGACAGGGGGCATGAAAAACTGTTTTTT

size: few
J: TRBJ1-1
V: TRBV10-3
D: TRBD1
CDR3: CAISRTGMGYAEAFF
DNA: TGTGCCATCAGCAGGACAGGGATGGGTTACGCTGAAGCTTTCTTT

size: .
J: TRBJ2-3
V: TRBV19
D: .
CDR3: CASSPPGRLDTQYF
DNA: TGTGCCAGTAGTCCCCCGGGGAGATTGGATACGCAGTATTTT

size: .
J: TRBJ2-1
V: TRBV20-1
D: .
CDR3: CSAPRRWEQFF
DNA: TGCAGTGCCCCCAGGAGGTGGGAGCAGTTCTTC

size: .
J: TRBJ2-7
V: TRBV5-1
D: TRBD1
CDR3: CASSAGQGAAYEQYF
DNA: TGCGCCAGCAGCGCCGGACAGGGGGCCGCCTACGAGCAGTACTTC

size: few
J: TRBJ1-2
V: TRBV2
D: .
CDR3: CASTRQSSPAYYGYTF
DNA: TGTGCCAGCACGAGACAGAGCTCTCCTGCTTATTATGGCTACACCTTC

size: once
J: TRBJ2-1
V: TRBV25-1
D: TRBD2
CDR3: CASNPRSGIGQFF
DNA: TGTGCCAGCAACCCAAGGAGCGGGATTGGGCAGTTCTTC

size: .
J: TRBJ2-7
V: TRBV5-6
D: .
CDR3: CASSSLYEQYF
DNA: TGTGCCAGCAGCTCCCTCTACGAGCAGTACTTC

size: .
J: TRBJ1-4
V: TRBV29-1
D: .
CDR3: CSFGDEKLFF
DNA: TGCAGCTTCGGGGATGAAAAACTGTTTTTT

size: .
J: TRBJ2-1
V: TRBV4-3
D: TRBD2
CDR3: CASAGLAGSYNEQFF
DNA: TGCGCCAGCGCCGGGCTAGCGGGGTCCTACAATGAGCAGTTCTTC

size: .
J: TRBJ2-1
V: TRBV29-1
D: TRBD2
CDR3: CSVHGGAAGIFDNEQFF
DNA: TGCAGCGTCCACGGGGGGGCCGCAGGTATTTTCGACAATGAGCAGTTCTTC

size: .
J: TRBJ1-6
V: TRBV5-6
D: .
CDR3: CASSLGQAGNSPLHF
DNA: TGTGCCAGCAGCTTGGGACAGGCTGGTAATTCACCCCTCCACTTT

size: .
J: TRBJ1-3
V: TRBV9
D: .
CDR3: CASSVGRTQSGNTIYF
DNA: TGTGCCAGCAGCGTAGGAAGGACACAGTCTGGAAACACCATATATTTT

size: .
J: TRBJ2-1
V: TRBV4-2
D: .
CDR3: CASSPGSSYNEQFF
DNA: TGTGCCAGCAGCCCAGGGTCCTCCTACAATGAGCAGTTCTTC

size: .
J: TRBJ2-2
V: TRBV4-1
D: .
CDR3: CASSQDSEGGELFF
DNA: TGCGCCAGCAGCCAAGACAGCGAAGGCGGGGAGCTGTTTTTT

size: .
J: TRBJ1-2
V: TRBV7-3
D: .
CDR3: CASSLTPGDYGYTF
DNA: TGTGCCAGCAGCTTAACGCCAGGGGACTATGGCTACACCTTC

size: few
J: TRBJ1-1
V: TRBV14
D: .
CDR3: CASSQGGITEAFF
DNA: TGTGCCAGCAGCCAAGGTGGCATCACTGAAGCTTTCTTT

size: .
J: TRBJ2-7
V: TRBV6-5
D: .
CDR3: CASRSGGVPYEQYF
DNA: TGTGCCAGCAGGAGCGGAGGGGTGCCCTACGAGCAGTACTTC

size: .
J: TRBJ2-1
V: TRBV9
D: .
CDR3: CASSPTVNNEQFF
DNA: TGTGCCAGCAGCCCGACAGTAAACAATGAGCAGTTCTTC

size: .
J: TRBJ2-7
V: TRBV7-6
D: .
CDR3: CASSSPPAYEQYF
DNA: TGTGCCAGCAGCTCCCCTCCCGCCTACGAGCAGTACTTC

size: .
J: TRBJ1-1
V: TRBV28
D: .
CDR3: CASMSGEGVGKAFF
DNA: TGTGCCAGCATGAGCGGGGAGGGGGTTGGAAAAGCTTTCTTT

size: .
J: TRBJ2-3
V: TRBV19
D: TRBD2
CDR3: CASSVSSGGGADTQYF
DNA: TGTGCCAGTAGTGTTTCTAGCGGGGGTGGCGCAGATACGCAGTATTTT

size: .
J: TRBJ2-2
V: TRBV4-3
D: .
CDR3: CASSQDRRTGELFF
DNA: TGCGCCAGCAGCCAAGATCGGAGGACCGGGGAGCTGTTTTTT